This entry lists 13 T cell receptor beta chains sequenced from one sample in a study of T cell repertoires in cytomegalovirus infection. TCRdb re-analysed the reads in MiXCR, keeping a single row per CDR3 protein. The table lists hundreds of thousands of distinct CDR3 sequences, 30% to 40% of them singletons. Antigens for these TCRs are unknown. The sample in question was cultured PBMCs, obtained from culture after CMV antigen stimulation. The receptors were gathered from a human donor in good health (CMV status not recorded). Some clones in this sample may be carry-over from other donors' samples.

The J gene is TRBJ1-1, the V gene TRBV20-1; D is unclear. This CDR3 is 12 amino acids long. In germline, CDR1 is DFQATT, CDR2 SNEGSKA (reference sequence). The ends were cut back, 5 bases at V and 5 bases at J, with 12 bases in the middle. The CDR3 protein is CSAWIRETEAFF. CDR3 in DNA: TGCAGTGCTTGGATAAGGGAGACTGAAGCTTTCTTT.

V is TRBV4-1 and J is TRBJ1-2; a possible D gene is TRBD1 (6 bases). CDR3 length: 14 residues. Deletions cut 0 bases from V and 5 bases from J, with 10 bases between. Looked up from germline, CDR1 is MGHRA and CDR2 is YSYEKL. The CDR3 loop reads CASSQEIQGYGYTF. CDR3 sequence (DNA): TGCGCCAGCAGCCAAGAAATACAGGGATATGGCTACACCTTC.

This clonotype was counted a few times. The chain is built from TRBV19 and TRBJ1-1; D uncertain. Germline V gene sequence: CDR1 LNHDA, CDR2 SQIVND (reference sequence). This CDR3 has 13 residues. The V end was cut by 2 bases, the J end by 1 base, with 5 bases between. CDR3 amino acids: CASSIMGNTEAFF. DNA of the CDR3: TGTGCCAGTAGTATAATGGGGAACACTGAAGCTTTCTTT. Looking up the rest from reference TRBV19 and TRBJ1-1 gives the full variable domain: DGGITQSPKYLFRKEGQNVTLSCEQNLNHDAMYWYRQDPGQGLRLIYYSQIVNDFQKGDIAEGYSVSREKKESFPLTVTSAQKNPTAFYLCASSIMGNTEAFFGQGTRLTVV.

The chain carries TRBV27 and TRBJ2-5; D is undetermined. CDR3 length: 15 amino acids. CDR1 is MNHEY, CDR2 SMNVEV, per germline (reference sequence). The V gene lost 2 bases and the J gene lost 4 bases, with 14 bases spanning the gap. CDR3 in DNA: TGTGCCAGCAGTTTAGTGGGGATGTCGAGAGAGACCCAGTACTTC. This translates into CASSLVGMSRETQYF.

The V call is TRBV11-3, the J call TRBJ2-1; TRBD1 matches at 7 bases. Trimming took 1 base from V and 2 from J; bases not matched to a gene: 5. The CDR3 is 16 residues long. Per germline, CDR1 SGHNT and CDR2 YENEEA. In nucleotides, the CDR3 is TGTGCCAGCAGCTTAGGACTTCAGGGGGCCTACAATGAGCAGTTCTTC. Translated, it gives CASSLGLQGAYNEQFF.

A few counts support this clonotype. The chain combines TRBV19 with TRBJ1-5, with D uncertain. Germline lookup yields CDR1 LNHDA and CDR2 SQIVND (reference sequence). The germline V and J ends were trimmed by 3 bases and 4 bases, with 19 bases remaining between them. This CDR3 contains 17 residues. The CDR3 region has the DNA TGTGCCAGTAGTATCTTATTTCCGGACGGAAGAAATCAGCCCCAGCATTTT. Translating it yields CASSILFPDGRNQPQHF.

The sample holds a few counts of this clonotype. The chain is built from TRBV7-3 and TRBJ2-3; D remains unclear. V was clipped by 3 bases and J by 3 bases, with 7 bases between them. This CDR3 has 13 residues. CDR1 is SGHTA and CDR2 is FQGTGA in the germline V gene. CDR3 in DNA: TGTGCCAGCAGCTTTGCCCCAACAGATACGCAGTATTTT. It specifies CASSFAPTDTQYF.

This clonotype was counted between two and nine times. V is TRBV6-2 or TRBV6-3 and J is TRBJ1-1, with TRBD1 as a possible D gene (5 bases). This CDR3 region has 14 residues. V was cut by 10 bases and J by 4 bases, with 19 bases left in between. Germline CDR1 MNHEY, CDR2 SVGEGT. This CDR3 reads CATITPFQGTEAFF. CDR3 nucleotide sequence: TGTGCCACCATAACACCGTTCCAGGGCACTGAAGCTTTCTTT.

This clonotype was recorded a few times. The J gene is TRBJ1-2, the V gene TRBV7-2; no clear D. Looked up from germline, CDR1 is SGHTA and CDR2 is FQGNSA. V gave up 11 bases and J gave up 0 bases, with 13 bases separating them. This CDR3 is built from 13 residues. The chain's CDR3 is CALGPTTNYGYTF. DNA for the CDR3: TGTGCCCTAGGGCCGACGACTAACTATGGCTACACCTTC.

This clonotype was found a few times. This chain uses TRBV19 with TRBJ2-1, with D tentatively TRBD1 (6 bases). The CDR3 loop spans 15 amino acids. The germline V and J ends were trimmed by 1 base and 4 bases, with 11 bases remaining between them. Looked up from germline, CDR1 is LNHDA and CDR2 is SQIVND (reference sequence). CDR3: CASSIGSGAYNEQFF. In DNA, the CDR3 is TGTGCCAGTAGTATAGGGTCAGGGGCATACAATGAGCAGTTCTTC.

This clonotype was recorded at least ten times. This sequence joins TRBV12-3 or TRBV12-4 and TRBJ2-1; 12 bases fit TRBD2. This CDR3 comprises 15 residues. The trim removed 6 bases at V and 4 bases at J, leaving 4 bases unmatched. In DNA, the CDR3 is TGTGCCAGCAGCTCCGGGACTAGCGGGTACAATGAGCAGTTCTTC. It specifies CASSSGTSGYNEQFF.

The chain has TRBV20-1 and TRBJ1-4; 8 bases fit TRBD1. The CDR3 runs 12 residues. Per the germline V gene, CDR1 is DFQATT and CDR2 is SNEGSKA (reference sequence). The J segment lost 8 bases and the V segment lost 5 bases, leaving 4 bases of the junction unmatched. CDR3 DNA: TGCAGTGCTCGCCCAGGGGGCGAAAAACTGTTTTTT. This gives the protein CSARPGGEKLFF.

The chain employs TRBV5-6 and TRBJ2-1; 12 bases are shared with TRBD1. This CDR3 is 15 amino acids long. The junction had 9 bases not matched to a gene; V was cut back by 6 bases and J by 8 bases. Germline loops: CDR1 SGHDT, CDR2 YYEEEE. CDR3 sequence reads: CASTPLGQGADEQFF. The CDR3 region has the DNA TGTGCCAGCACTCCGTTGGGACAGGGGGCCGATGAGCAGTTCTTC. The whole variable domain, filled in from reference TRBV5-6 and TRBJ2-1, reads DAGVTQSPTHLIKTRGQQVTLRCSPKSGHDTVSWYQQALGQGPQFIFQYYEEEERQRGNFPDRFSGHQFPNYSSELNVNALLLGDSALYLCASTPLGQGADEQFFGPGTRLTVL.